One TCR beta chain is described in this entry. What it binds is not known. The sample originates from a study of cytomegalovirus exposure and HLA in healthy donors. 60 Vbeta and 13 Jbeta primers were used in PCR. The method was immunoSEQ multiplex PCR; TCRdb's version includes in-frame clones alone and lacks a portion of them. In the table there are over 150,000 clones, just under 80% of which are singletons. The CDR3 is 15 amino acids. The germline CDR1 and CDR2 sequences are MNHNY and SVGAGI (reference sequence). V lost 5 bases, J lost 0 bases, and 4 bases stayed unmatched. Study-level findings and limits: Earlier analysis looked at TCR beta V segments, and most were productive about 90% or about 30% of the time.

This receptor was taken from a woman aged 50 to 60 in good health and CMV-seronegative. Sequenced input: PBMCs. V usage is TRBV6-6 and J usage is TRBJ1-3; the match to TRBD1 covers 7 bases. This CDR3 reads CASSRDSSSGNTIYF. The DNA of the CDR3 is TGTGCCAGCAGTCGGGACAGTTCCTCTGGAAACACCATATATTTT.